The 31 T cell receptor beta chains listed next were all sequenced from one sample in a study of T cell responses to AZD1222 COVID-19 vaccine. Assay: immunoSEQ multiplex PCR; the TCRdb copy retains only in-frame clones and omits some. The profile shows 150,000 or so clones, 90% of them singletons. The sample was peripheral blood, taken on day 0 of AZD1222 vaccination. The receptors were sampled from an adult in good health.

V is TRBV6-5 and J is TRBJ2-1, with TRBD1 matching over 10 bases. The germline V gene encodes CDR1 MNHEY and CDR2 SVGAGI. The CDR3 extends over 15 amino acids. The ends lost 5 bases at V and 5 bases at J; junction bases unmatched: 6. DNA of the CDR3: TGTGCCAGCAGTAGACAGGGGGCGAGGAACAATGAGCAGTTCTTC. Protein product: CASSRQGARNNEQFF.

CDR3 DNA: TGTGCCAGCAGTTACTCGAAGTCTGCAAGCTCCTATAATTCACCCCTCCACTTT. Its translation: CASSYSKSASSYNSPLHF. This chain joins TRBV6-2 or TRBV6-3 and TRBJ1-6, with D hard to call. CDR3 size: 18 residues. Trimming stripped 0 bases from V and 0 bases from J, with 12 bases between. CDR1 and CDR2 from the germline V gene are MNHEY and SVGEGT.

The rearrangement joins TRBV9 to TRBJ2-1; 7 bases match TRBD2. This CDR3 region has 15 residues. Germline trimming cut 0 bases from V and 8 bases from J; bases unmatched to any gene: 8. The V gene's germline CDR1 is SGDLS and CDR2 YYNGEE. The CDR3 sequence is CASSVGLAEGYEQFF. CDR3 DNA: TGTGCCAGCAGCGTAGGGCTAGCGGAGGGGTATGAGCAGTTCTTC.

The chain joins TRBV9 to TRBJ1-1, with D maybe TRBD1 (5 bases). Germline V gene data show CDR1 as SGDLS and CDR2 as YYNGEE. This CDR3 spans 14 amino acids. V was trimmed by 9 bases and J by 0 bases, leaving 15 bases between them. The CDR3 protein is CATVPLGVNTEAFF. DNA for the CDR3: TGTGCCACCGTCCCACTGGGGGTGAACACTGAAGCTTTCTTT.

The chain has TRBV6-5 and TRBJ1-2; D is ambiguous. Trimming left V 6 bases short and J 3 bases short, with 11 bases between. This CDR3 has 13 amino acids. Germline V gene data show CDR1 as MNHEY and CDR2 as SVGAGI. The CDR3, as DNA: TGTGCCAGCAGGGACCCATGGGACTATGGCTACACCTTC. This sequence encodes CASRDPWDYGYTF.

This clone was seen once. The chain has TRBV3-1 (or the pseudogene TRBV3-2) and TRBJ1-2; maybe TRBD1 (5 bases). Germline V gives CDR1 LGHDT, CDR2 YNNKEL (reference sequence). The CDR3 has 13 amino acids. V lost 0 bases and J lost 9, with 11 bases in between. The CDR3 sequence: CASSQDAAGSYTF. DNA for the CDR3: TGTGCCAGCAGCCAAGATGCAGCAGGGAGCTACACCTTC.

The chain recombines TRBV5-1 with TRBJ2-5; 12 nucleotides agree with TRBD2. Germline V gene sequence: CDR1 SGHRS, CDR2 YFSETQ. This CDR3 comprises 15 residues. V lost 4 bases and J lost 2; bases outside the gene matches: 3. Here the CDR3 DNA reads TGCGCCAGCAGCAGGGGGACTAGCGGGCAAGAGACCCAGTACTTC. Translating gives CASSRGTSGQETQYF.

This clone occurred once. The chain's CDR3 is CATSDPGSGGEKLFF. As DNA, the CDR3 is TGTGCCACCAGTGATCCGGGCTCGGGAGGTGAAAAACTGTTTTTT. This chain links TRBV24-1 with TRBJ1-4; D not resolved. CDR1 and CDR2 (germline): KGHDR, SFDVKD. V was pared by 3 bases and J by 7 bases, with 14 bases between. CDR3 length: 15 residues.

This chain connects TRBV7-8 to TRBJ1-2; D is unclear. In germline, CDR1 is SGHVS, CDR2 FQNEAQ. The CDR3 covers 16 residues. V lost 1 base, J lost 2 bases, and 14 bases lay in between. CDR3 sequence: CASSLVPGASNYGYTF. CDR3 coding DNA: TGTGCCAGCAGCTTAGTCCCGGGCGCCTCAAACTATGGCTACACCTTC.

The rearrangement uses TRBV30 and TRBJ2-7; maybe TRBD2 (6 bases). V was shortened by 0 bases and J by 5 bases, with 14 bases between the two germline ends. The germline gives CDR1 GTSNPN, CDR2 SVGIG (reference sequence). The CDR3 has 14 residues. CDR3 protein: CAWSVRGRSHEQYF. DNA of the CDR3: TGTGCCTGGAGTGTACGTGGGAGGTCCCACGAGCAGTACTTC.

The chain has TRBV7-2 and TRBJ1-4; D gene ambiguous. The V gene lost 4 bases and the J gene lost 8 bases, with 14 bases spanning the gap. Germline V gives CDR1 SGHTA, CDR2 FQGNSA. The CDR3 length is 14 residues. CDR3 bases: TGTGCCAGCAGCTCGGGTCGCTCTCTGGAAAAACTGTTTTTT. It translates to CASSSGRSLEKLFF.

The chain links TRBV9 to TRBJ1-5, with D perhaps TRBD1 (6 bases). The CDR3 is 16 amino acids. V dropped 4 bases and J dropped 0 bases, with 14 bases sitting between them. Germline V gene lookup returns CDR1 SGDLS and CDR2 YYNGEE. In DNA form, the CDR3 reads TGTGCCAGCAGCCCGGGGGGGGGCCCTAGCAATCAGCCCCAGCATTTT. Residues: CASSPGGGPSNQPQHF.

The chain uses TRBV4-1 and TRBJ1-1, with D tentatively TRBD1 (5 bases). V dropped 4 bases and J dropped 1 base, with 13 bases sitting between them. Germline V lookup: CDR1 MGHRA, CDR2 YSYEKL. This CDR3 has 15 residues. In DNA form, the CDR3 reads TGCGCCAGCAGCCGCGGGGACGGGCGGAACACTGAAGCTTTCTTT. This sequence encodes CASSRGDGRNTEAFF.

The rearrangement joins TRBV5-1 to TRBJ2-6; D is ambiguous. Germline V gene sequence: CDR1 SGHRS, CDR2 YFSETQ. V lost 0 bases and J 2 bases, leaving 12 bases between the germline ends. The CDR3 runs to 17 residues. CDR3 protein: CASSLAPLDPGANVLTF. Here the CDR3 DNA reads TGCGCCAGCAGCTTGGCCCCCCTGGATCCTGGGGCCAACGTCCTGACTTTC.

V usage is TRBV28 and J usage is TRBJ1-2, with D tentatively TRBD1 (6 bases). Germline CDR1 MDHEN, CDR2 SYDVKM. V lost 2 bases and J 5 bases, leaving 15 bases between the germline ends. CDR3 length equals 15 residues. For the CDR3, the DNA is TGTGCCAGCAGTTTAACAGGGACGGGGGCGTATGGCTACACCTTC. Residues: CASSLTGTGAYGYTF.

The V and J genes are TRBV2 and TRBJ2-7, with TRBD1 as a possible D gene (6 bases). The V end was cut by 8 bases, the J end by 3 bases, with 14 bases between. Per the germline V gene, CDR1 is SNHLY and CDR2 is FYNNEI. The CDR3 extends over 13 amino acids. DNA of the CDR3: TGTGCCAGCCAAAGGGACACCAACTACGAGCAGTACTTC. This codes for CASQRDTNYEQYF. Full variable domain (remainder filled in from reference TRBV2 and TRBJ2-7): EPEVTQTPSHQVTQMGQEVILRCVPISNHLYFYWYRQILGQKVEFLVSFYNNEISEKSEIFDDQFSVERPDGSNFTLKIRSTKLEDSAMYFCASQRDTNYEQYFGPGTRLTVT.

The chain joins TRBV7-9 to TRBJ1-3; D unclear. This CDR3 is 14 amino acids long. V was pared by 8 bases and J by 0 bases, with 11 bases between. Germline V gene data show CDR1 as SEHNR and CDR2 as FQNEAQ (reference sequence). CDR3 sequence: CASGPITSGNTIYF. For the CDR3, the DNA is TGTGCCAGCGGACCAATAACCTCTGGAAACACCATATATTTT. Variable domain in full (rest from reference TRBV7-9 and TRBJ1-3): DTGVSQNPRHKITKRGQNVTFRCDPISEHNRLYWYRQTLGQGPEFLTYFQNEAQLEKSRLLSDRFSAERPKGSFSTLEIQRTEQGDSAMYLCASGPITSGNTIYFGEGSWLTVV.

The rearrangement joins TRBV10-3 to TRBJ1-2, with D maybe TRBD1 (6 bases). V gave up 6 bases and J gave up 3 bases, with 14 bases separating them. This CDR3 region has 14 residues. Germline-derived CDR1 and CDR2 are ENHRY and SYGVKD. The CDR3 coding sequence is TGTGCCATCAGGGATGGGTCAGGGGACTATGGCTACACCTTC. As protein: CAIRDGSGDYGYTF.

The V call is TRBV6-5, the J call TRBJ1-2, with TRBD1 identical over 8 bases. The V and J ends lost 6 bases and 8 bases, in that order; junction bases with no gene match: 11. Germline CDR1 and CDR2: MNHEY and SVGAGI. The CDR3 length is 14 residues. The chain's CDR3 is CASRPQGTGGGYTF. The CDR3 DNA sequence: TGTGCCAGCAGACCCCAAGGGACAGGAGGAGGCTACACCTTC.

This rearrangement joins TRBV4-3 to TRBJ1-2; D ambiguous. This CDR3 is 14 amino acids long. The germline CDR1 and CDR2 sequences are LGHNA and YSLEER. The V end was cut by 3 bases, the J end by 8 bases, with 16 bases between. As DNA, the CDR3 is TGCGCCAGCAGCCACGACCGAAGAACGGGGGGCTACACCTTC. The encoded protein is CASSHDRRTGGYTF.

The J gene is TRBJ2-7, the V gene TRBV5-6, with D perhaps assigned TRBD1 or TRBD2 (5 bases each). The length of the CDR3 is 15 residues. V lost 4 bases to trimming and J lost 6 bases, with 20 bases between them. CDR1 SGHDT and CDR2 YYEEEE come from the germline V gene. This CDR3 is CASSLLIGRGAEQYF. Here the CDR3 DNA reads TGTGCCAGCAGCCTACTCATAGGGAGAGGGGCCGAGCAGTACTTC.

The chain carries TRBV7-2 and TRBJ2-3; no clear D. The CDR3 length is 12 residues. Trimming cost V 5 bases and J 5 bases, with 8 bases left between them. Looked up from germline, CDR1 is SGHTA and CDR2 is FQGNSA. The CDR3 DNA is TGTGCCAGCAGCGCAGGTATAGATACGCAGTATTTT. Its translation: CASSAGIDTQYF.

J is TRBJ2-2 and V is TRBV5-1; the D gene is possibly TRBD2 (5 bases). The CDR3 covers 17 residues. V lost 0 bases to trimming and J lost 1 base, with 13 bases between them. Germline CDR1 and CDR2: SGHRS and YFSETQ. The CDR3 loop is CASSLAPGVLNTGELFF. As DNA, the CDR3 is TGCGCCAGCAGCTTGGCCCCCGGGGTACTGAACACCGGGGAGCTGTTTTTT.

V gene TRBV5-4 combines with J gene TRBJ1-1; a possible D gene is TRBD1 (6 bases). The CDR3 runs to 14 residues. V lost 5 bases, J lost 1 base, and 12 bases lay in between. Germline CDR1 reads SGHNT; CDR2 reads YYREEE (reference sequence). CDR3 protein: CASSPTGPNTEAFF. CDR3 coding DNA: TGTGCCAGCAGTCCCACAGGGCCGAACACTGAAGCTTTCTTT.

The chain couples TRBV11-2 to TRBJ1-4; no firm D call. The V end lost 3 bases, the J end lost 4 bases, and 9 bases lay between the germline ends. Germline V lookup: CDR1 SGHAT, CDR2 FQNNGV. The CDR3 sequence is 14 residues long. This CDR3 is CASSFLGRNEKLFF. The CDR3 DNA is TGTGCCAGCAGCTTTTTAGGACGTAATGAAAAACTGTTTTTT.

The chain is built from TRBV29-1 and TRBJ1-2, with D tentatively TRBD1 (6 bases). This CDR3 has 14 amino acids. Germline CDR1 reads SQVTM; CDR2 reads ANQGSEA. The V end lost 6 bases, the J end lost 7 bases, and 21 bases lay between the germline ends. CDR3 in DNA: TGCAGCGTCCCGACCCAGGGGACCGAGAGTGGCTACACCTTC. Its translation is CSVPTQGTESGYTF.

This chain uses TRBV19 with TRBJ1-1, with 9 bases fitting TRBD1. The V gene end was trimmed by 5 bases and the J gene end by 8 bases; junction bases not matched to a gene: 18. The CDR3 consists of 17 residues. In germline, CDR1 is LNHDA, CDR2 SQIVND (reference sequence). CDR3 sequence: CASSPGTGIPRPLEAFF. The CDR3 nucleotides are TGTGCCAGTAGTCCCGGGACAGGGATCCCTCGCCCCCTCGAAGCTTTCTTT.

The chain combines TRBV27 with TRBJ1-1; unclear D gene. The germline gives CDR1 MNHEY, CDR2 SMNVEV (reference sequence). Deletions cut 3 bases from V and 1 base from J, with 6 bases between. This CDR3 has 13 amino acids. The DNA of the CDR3 is TGTGCCAGCAGTTTCCCGGGGAACACTGAAGCTTTCTTT. Translated, it gives CASSFPGNTEAFF.

The chain combines TRBV19 with TRBJ2-1, with D unclear. V was pared by 2 bases and J by 10 bases, with 12 bases between. Germline V CDR1 and CDR2: LNHDA, SQIVND (reference sequence). This CDR3 has 13 amino acids. The CDR3 nucleotides read TGTGCCAGTAGTATATCTGCTTTCGAAGAGCAGTTCTTC. It yields the protein CASSISAFEEQFF.

The chain links TRBV30 to TRBJ1-6; 8 nucleotides line up with TRBD1. V shed 7 bases, J shed 10 bases, and the junction held 12 bases outside the gene matches. Germline values: CDR1 GTSNPN, CDR2 SVGIG (reference sequence). The CDR3 covers 14 residues. Written as DNA, the CDR3 is TGTGCCTCTGAGACGACAGGGGTTTTCTCACCCCTCCACTTT. Its translation: CASETTGVFSPLHF.

The chain is built from TRBV30 and TRBJ1-5; D is ambiguous. The CDR3 has 12 residues. The V and J ends lost 0 bases and 11 bases respectively, with 11 bases between them. Germline lookup yields CDR1 GTSNPN and CDR2 SVGIG (reference sequence). The CDR3 is CAWSVGGLSQHF. The DNA of the CDR3 is TGTGCCTGGAGTGTCGGAGGGCTATCCCAGCATTTT.